The clone carrying this TCR beta chain was seen a handful of times. Its antigen is not known. The data were obtained in a study of T cells after yellow fever vaccination. On the study more broadly: The authors prepared low-cell-number fractions using SMART-Seq v4 Ultra Low Input.

Template switching with 5'RACE generated the TCR cDNA and added a universal primer site and UMIs. TCRdb used MiXCR to reprocess the 5' RACE reads, holding one entry per CDR3 protein. Of 500,000 to 650,000 distinct CDR3 sequences detected, roughly an eighth appear once; the ten largest clones hold 14% to 15%. J lost 8 bases, V lost 5 bases, and 9 bases had no gene match. The CDR3 sequence is 15 residues long. Germline V gene data show CDR1 as MNHNS and CDR2 as SASEGT. Study-level points and caveats: The study noted that FACS-sorted repertoires could contain abundant clonotypes contaminating from the bulk population. Weaker overall was a secondary response that nonetheless peaked faster, on day 5 versus 15.

The source material was PBMCs, sampled on the day of the yellow fever booster vaccination. The chain employs TRBV6-1 and TRBJ1-4, with 9 bases lining up with TRBD1. The sequence came from a man aged 25 to 45 who received the YFV17D yellow fever vaccine. In nucleotides, the CDR3 is TGTGCCAGCAGTAGACCGGGACAGGGAAAGGAAAAACTGTTTTTT. Amino acid sequence: CASSRPGQGKEKLFF.